One sample yielded the 5 T cell receptor beta chains listed below, sequenced in a study of spatial heterogeneity in lung cancer. Via MiXCR, TCRdb re-called the 5' RACE reads, giving one row per CDR3 protein. The sample contains 60,000 to 85,000 distinct CDR3 sequences, nearly 9% of which appear only once. The time point was: blood at routine non-recurrence follow-up after resection. Here the sequenced sample was PBMCs, taken at follow-up. Receptors originate from a female donor with early-stage non-small cell lung cancer.

The table lists this clonotype with a few counts. The chain uses TRBV7-9 and TRBJ2-1; possible D gene TRBD2, 7 bases. Deletions cut 5 bases from V and 13 bases from J, with 12 bases between. Germline V CDR1 and CDR2: SEHNR, FQNEAQ (reference sequence). The CDR3 totals 11 residues. This CDR3 is CASSTGTTQFF. CDR3 nucleotides: TGTGCCAGCAGCACAGGGACTACTCAGTTCTTC.

This clonotype occurred many times. This sequence joins TRBV6-2 or TRBV6-3 and TRBJ2-6; D may be TRBD1 or TRBD2 (5 bases each). The CDR3 spans 18 residues. Trimming took 3 bases from V and 2 from J, leaving 17 bases between them. CDR1 is MNHEY, CDR2 SVGEGT, per germline. This chain's CDR3 is CASSYVRQGVTGANVLTF. The CDR3 bases are TGTGCCAGCAGTTATGTCCGCCAGGGAGTAACTGGGGCCAACGTCCTGACTTTC.

This clonotype was recorded many times. The J gene is TRBJ2-1, the V gene TRBV5-1; TRBD2 might be the D (6 bases). The germline V gene encodes CDR1 SGHRS and CDR2 YFSETQ. The CDR3 spans 15 residues. V was trimmed by 2 bases and J by 7 bases, leaving 16 bases between them. Here the CDR3 DNA reads TGCGCCAGCAGCTTCGTAACAGGCGCGGGAAATGAGCAGTTCTTC. Residues: CASSFVTGAGNEQFF. Variable domain in full (rest from reference TRBV5-1 and TRBJ2-1): KAGVTQTPRYLIKTRGQQVTLSCSPISGHRSVSWYQQTPGQGLQFLFEYFSETQRNKGNFPGRFSGRQFSNSRSEMNVSTLELGDSALYLCASSFVTGAGNEQFFGPGTRLTVL.

The table lists this clonotype with many counts. V and J are TRBV14 and TRBJ2-3, with TRBD2 identical over 7 bases. Germline assignment: CDR1 SGHDN and CDR2 FVKESK. With V trimmed by 0 bases and J by 5 bases, 2 bases remained unmatched. The CDR3 covers 14 residues. CDR3 sequence: CASSQDRGEDTQYF. For the CDR3, the DNA is TGTGCCAGCAGCCAAGATCGGGGGGAAGATACGCAGTATTTT.

In this sample, this clonotype turned up a few times. J is TRBJ1-1 and V is TRBV10-1; D is perhaps TRBD1 (5 bases). Germline loops: CDR1 WNHNN, CDR2 SYGVQD (reference sequence). The CDR3 is made up of 13 amino acids. V was clipped by 5 bases and J by 4 bases, with 11 bases between them. CDR3 DNA sequence: TGCGCCAGCAGTCCCGGGGGATCCACTGAAGCTTTCTTT. This codes for CASSPGGSTEAFF.